The 20 T cell receptor beta chains reported below all come from one sample, sequenced in a study of CD8 T cells in ankylosing spondylitis. Study outcomes and limitations: Characteristic of ankylosing spondylitis blood, it appeared, was a TCR beta motif comprising eight highly homologous variants.

Their recognized antigens are unknown. MiXCR, run by TCRdb on the 5' RACE reads, gives a single entry per CDR3 protein. The table has roughly 370,000 distinct CDR3 sequences, around 20% seen once. Sample: blood, either unsorted or a sorted T cell fraction (not recorded which). The receptors were gathered from a male donor with ankylosing spondylitis.

This clonotype was seen a few times. The chain employs TRBV12-3 or TRBV12-4 and TRBJ2-7; 7 bases are a match to TRBD1. The J segment lost 5 bases and the V segment lost 3 bases, leaving 7 bases of the junction unmatched. The CDR3 extends over 14 amino acids. CDR3 DNA: TGTGCCAGCAGTTTCGTCAACAGGGGCGACGAGCAGTACTTC. It specifies CASSFVNRGDEQYF.

The chain links TRBV20-1 to TRBJ2-7; maybe TRBD2 (5 bases). V was shortened by 3 bases and J by 6 bases, with 15 bases between the two germline ends. The CDR3 consists of 13 residues. Germline assignment: CDR1 DFQATT and CDR2 SNEGSKA (reference sequence). CDR3 bases: TGCAGTGCTAGTGATGGGAGCACCCGCGAGCAGTACTTC. It codes for CSASDGSTREQYF.

This clonotype has only a few counts. This chain joins TRBV7-8 and TRBJ2-1, with D perhaps matching TRBD1 or TRBD2 (6 bases each). Looked up from germline, CDR1 is SGHVS and CDR2 is FQNEAQ. The CDR3 extends over 14 amino acids. Trimming removed 8 bases from V and 8 bases from J, with 19 bases in between. The CDR3 loop reads CASGLGGHKYEQFF. In nucleotides, the CDR3 is TGTGCCAGCGGGCTTGGGGGGCATAAATATGAGCAGTTCTTC.

This clonotype showed up just a few times. The V gene is TRBV20-1, the J gene TRBJ2-1; 11 nucleotides line up with TRBD2. Germline assignment: CDR1 DFQATT and CDR2 SNEGSKA (reference sequence). Trimming removed 5 bases from V and 8 bases from J; junction bases left unmatched: 14. This CDR3 contains 16 residues. CDR3 nucleotides: TGCAGTGCTGGCGGGGGTAGCGGGAGGGCCTGGGATGAGCAGTTCTTC. This sequence encodes CSAGGGSGRAWDEQFF.

The gene calls are TRBV29-1 and TRBJ2-5; 7 bases are shared with TRBD2. CDR1 SQVTM and CDR2 ANQGSEA come from the germline V gene. With V trimmed by 5 bases and J by 1 base, 4 bases remained unmatched. The CDR3 loop spans 13 amino acids. CDR3 amino acids: CSVSIAGQETQYF. The CDR3 DNA follows: TGCAGCGTTTCTATAGCGGGCCAAGAGACCCAGTACTTC.

This rearrangement joins TRBV29-1 to TRBJ2-3; D may be TRBD1 (5 bases). This CDR3 has 12 amino acids. V was clipped by 3 bases and J by 4 bases, with 8 bases between them. In germline, CDR1 is SQVTM, CDR2 ANQGSEA. In nucleotides, the CDR3 is TGCAGCGTTGACAGGGTTTCAGATACGCAGTATTTT. Protein: CSVDRVSDTQYF.

This clonotype was found a few times. The rearrangement joins TRBV20-1 to TRBJ2-7; D unresolved. Germline CDR1 DFQATT, CDR2 SNEGSKA (reference sequence). With 6 bases removed from V and 5 bases from J, the gap between germline ends came to 20 bases. CDR3 size: 14 residues. CDR3 nucleotides: TGCAGTGCGCACGACCCCCGGAATTTCAACGAGCAGTACTTC. This encodes CSAHDPRNFNEQYF.

The gene calls are TRBV20-1 and TRBJ1-5; D may be TRBD1 (5 bases). Per the germline V gene, CDR1 is DFQATT and CDR2 is SNEGSKA (reference sequence). Deletions cut 0 bases from V and 7 bases from J, with 13 bases between. This CDR3 region has 14 residues. CDR3 region: CSARDGRAGQPQHF. Written as DNA, the CDR3 is TGCAGTGCTAGAGATGGGAGGGCAGGGCAGCCCCAGCATTTT.

The CDR3 region is CASTKFFSSGATDTQYF. The CDR3 DNA is TGTGCCAGCACCAAATTTTTTTCTAGCGGGGCCACAGATACGCAGTATTTT. V is TRBV6-2 or TRBV6-3 and J is TRBJ2-3, with 9 positions matching TRBD2. V trimming: 7 bases; J trimming: 2 bases; junction bases outside the gene matches: 13. Germline V lookup: CDR1 MNHEY, CDR2 SVGEGT. The CDR3 is made up of 17 amino acids.

This chain uses TRBV12-3 or TRBV12-4 with TRBJ2-7; 8 bases match TRBD1. V shed 6 bases, J shed 1 base, and the junction held 5 bases outside the gene matches. This CDR3 is 14 amino acids long. DNA of the CDR3: TGTGCCAGCAGCTCGACAGGGGAGTCCTACGAGCAGTACTTC. It codes for CASSSTGESYEQYF.

The chain combines TRBV7-6 with TRBJ1-4, with 7 bases that match TRBD1. Germline lookup yields CDR1 SGHVS and CDR2 FNYEAQ. The V gene end was trimmed by 5 bases and the J gene end by 8 bases; junction bases not matched to a gene: 14. The CDR3 is 16 residues long. The CDR3 DNA is TGTGCCAGCAGCGCCACGACAGGGTATGAGTACGAAAAACTGTTTTTT. This gives the protein CASSATTGYEYEKLFF.

V and J are TRBV14 and TRBJ2-1; D may be TRBD2 (6 bases). CDR3 length equals 16 residues. Germline CDR1 is SGHDN and CDR2 is FVKESK. The ends were cut back, 5 bases at V and 1 base at J, with 15 bases in the middle. CDR3: CASSAGTPWSYNEQFF. The CDR3 nucleotides are TGTGCCAGCAGCGCAGGGACTCCCTGGTCCTACAATGAGCAGTTCTTC.

The J gene is TRBJ1-2, the V gene TRBV28; tentatively, D is TRBD1 (6 bases). This CDR3 has 13 residues. Trimming took off 2 bases at V and 4 bases at J, with 8 bases between the two ends. Germline-derived CDR1 and CDR2 are MDHEN and SYDVKM. CDR3 sequence: CASSLGTSYGYTF. The CDR3 nucleotides are TGTGCCAGCAGTTTAGGGACAAGCTATGGCTACACCTTC.

This clonotype was recorded a few times. This chain uses TRBV3-1 with TRBJ1-1, with D perhaps matching TRBD1 (5 bases). The V gene lost 4 bases and the J gene lost 5 bases, with 14 bases spanning the gap. From germline, CDR1 is LGHDT and CDR2 YNNKEL (reference sequence). The CDR3 is 14 residues long. CDR3 in amino acids: CASSPALGATEAFF. The CDR3 DNA reads TGTGCCAGCAGCCCGGCCCTCGGGGCTACTGAAGCTTTCTTT.

The sample holds a few counts of this clonotype. This chain joins TRBV6-1 and TRBJ1-2, with no clear D. V was shortened by 0 bases and J by 8 bases, with 13 bases between the two germline ends. CDR1 MNHNS and CDR2 SASEGT come from the germline V gene. The CDR3 has 14 residues. CDR3 nucleotides: TGTGCCAGCAGTGAAGCCCGTCCCGGTCGGGGCTACACCTTC. Translated: CASSEARPGRGYTF.

This clonotype was picked up many times. The CDR3 loop is CASAIAGGRYEQYF. The CDR3 coding sequence is TGTGCCAGCGCAATAGCGGGAGGGCGCTACGAGCAGTACTTC. The gene calls are TRBV27 and TRBJ2-7, with 11 bases aligning to TRBD2. Germline CDR1 and CDR2: MNHEY and SMNVEV (reference sequence). The CDR3 is 14 amino acids. The V and J ends lost 8 bases and 3 bases, in that order; junction bases with no gene match: 6.

The rearrangement uses TRBV28 and TRBJ2-6; maybe TRBD2 (6 bases). CDR3 length: 17 amino acids. CDR1 MDHEN and CDR2 SYDVKM come from the germline V gene. Trimming took 0 bases from V and 4 from J, leaving 13 bases between them. The CDR3 protein is CASSLWRRGAGANVLTF. CDR3 in DNA: TGTGCCAGCAGTTTATGGAGGCGGGGCGCCGGGGCCAACGTCCTGACTTTC.

This clonotype was seen at least ten times. The genes are TRBV20-1 and TRBJ2-1; a possible D gene is TRBD1 (5 bases). This CDR3 region has 11 residues. Germline values: CDR1 DFQATT, CDR2 SNEGSKA (reference sequence). V was cut by 0 bases and J by 12 bases, with 9 bases left in between. CDR3 sequence reads: CSARDGQGQFF. CDR3 DNA sequence: TGCAGTGCTAGAGACGGGCAGGGGCAGTTCTTC.

The chain recombines TRBV7-2 with TRBJ2-3; D gene uncertain. Germline V CDR1 and CDR2: SGHTA, FQGNSA. V lost 5 bases and J 4 bases, leaving 16 bases between the germline ends. The CDR3 covers 15 residues. CDR3 in DNA: TGTGCCAGCAGCCCTTTGGCCAGGCACTCAGATACGCAGTATTTT. It codes for CASSPLARHSDTQYF.

The count of this clonotype is one. The gene calls are TRBV14 and TRBJ2-1; TRBD1 matches 7 bases. Germline V gene sequence: CDR1 SGHDN, CDR2 FVKESK. V was clipped by 1 base and J by 2 bases; unmatched bases: 11. This CDR3 has 18 amino acids. The CDR3 region is CASSQGPSPTGPYNEQFF. The CDR3 bases are TGTGCCAGCAGCCAAGGCCCTTCCCCGACAGGGCCCTACAATGAGCAGTTCTTC.